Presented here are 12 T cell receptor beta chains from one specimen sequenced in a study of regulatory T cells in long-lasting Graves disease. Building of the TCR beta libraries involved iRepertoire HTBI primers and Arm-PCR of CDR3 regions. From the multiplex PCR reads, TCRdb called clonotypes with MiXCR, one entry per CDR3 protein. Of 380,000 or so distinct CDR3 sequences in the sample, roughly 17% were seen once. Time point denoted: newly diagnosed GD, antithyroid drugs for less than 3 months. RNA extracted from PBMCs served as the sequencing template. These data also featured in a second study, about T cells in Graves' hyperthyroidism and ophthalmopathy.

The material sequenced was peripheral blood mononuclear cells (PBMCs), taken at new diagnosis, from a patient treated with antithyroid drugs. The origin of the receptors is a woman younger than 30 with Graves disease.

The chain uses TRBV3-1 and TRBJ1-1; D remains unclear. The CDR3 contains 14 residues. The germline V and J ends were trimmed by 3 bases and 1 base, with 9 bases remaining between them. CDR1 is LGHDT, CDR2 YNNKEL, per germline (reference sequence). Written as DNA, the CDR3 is TGTGCCAGCAGCCACGCTCGGGCGAACACTGAAGCTTTCTTT. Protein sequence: CASSHARANTEAFF. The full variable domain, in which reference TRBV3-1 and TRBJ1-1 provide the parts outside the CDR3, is DTAVSQTPKYLVTQMGNDKSIKCEQNLGHDTMYWYKQDSKKFLKIMFSYNNKELIINETVPNRFSPKSPDKAHLNLHINSLELGDSAVYFCASSHARANTEAFFGQGTRLTVV.

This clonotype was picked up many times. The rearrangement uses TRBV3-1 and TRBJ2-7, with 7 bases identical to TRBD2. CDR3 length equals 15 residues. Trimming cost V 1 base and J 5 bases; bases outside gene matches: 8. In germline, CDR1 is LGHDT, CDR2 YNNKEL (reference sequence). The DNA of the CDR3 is TGTGCCAGCAGCCAAGGGGGCGGGAGAGTCCACGAGCAGTACTTC. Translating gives CASSQGGGRVHEQYF.

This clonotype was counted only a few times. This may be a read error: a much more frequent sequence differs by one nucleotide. The chain's CDR3 is CASTRTDFLPLHF. The DNA for the CDR3 is TGTGCCAGCACCCGGACGGACTTTTTACCCCTCCACTTT. J is TRBJ1-6 and V is TRBV28; D not certain. Per germline, CDR1 MDHEN and CDR2 SYDVKM. V was trimmed by 7 bases and J by 12 bases, leaving 16 bases between them. This CDR3 is built from 13 residues.

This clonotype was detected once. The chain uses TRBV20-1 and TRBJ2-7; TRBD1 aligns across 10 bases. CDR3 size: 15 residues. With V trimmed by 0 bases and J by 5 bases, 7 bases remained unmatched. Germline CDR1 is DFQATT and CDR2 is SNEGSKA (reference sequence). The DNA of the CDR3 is TGCAGTGCTAGAGATTCGGGGACAGGGGTCAACGAGCAGTACTTC. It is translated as CSARDSGTGVNEQYF.

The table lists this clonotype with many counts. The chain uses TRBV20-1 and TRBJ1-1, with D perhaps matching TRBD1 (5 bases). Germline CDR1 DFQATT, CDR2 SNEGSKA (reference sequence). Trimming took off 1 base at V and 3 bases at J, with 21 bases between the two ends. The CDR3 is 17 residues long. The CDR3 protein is CSARVHLRGVVDTEAFF. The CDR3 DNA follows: TGCAGTGCTAGAGTGCACCTACGAGGGGTGGTGGACACTGAAGCTTTCTTT.

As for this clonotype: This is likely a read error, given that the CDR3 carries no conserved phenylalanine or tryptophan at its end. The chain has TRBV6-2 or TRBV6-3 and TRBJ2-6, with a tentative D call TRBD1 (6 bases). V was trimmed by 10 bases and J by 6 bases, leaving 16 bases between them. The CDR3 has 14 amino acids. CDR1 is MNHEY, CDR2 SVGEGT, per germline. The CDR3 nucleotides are TGTGCCACCAAACAGGGAATCGTGGCCAACGTCCTGACTTCC. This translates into CATKQGIVANVLTS.

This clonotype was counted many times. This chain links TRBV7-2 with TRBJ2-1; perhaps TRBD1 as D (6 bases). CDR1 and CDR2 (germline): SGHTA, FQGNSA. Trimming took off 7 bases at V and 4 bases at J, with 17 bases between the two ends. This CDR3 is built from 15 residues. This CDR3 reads CASTPFRGQYNEQFF. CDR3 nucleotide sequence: TGTGCCAGCACCCCTTTTCGTGGACAGTACAATGAGCAGTTCTTC. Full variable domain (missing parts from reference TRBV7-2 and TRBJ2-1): GAGVSQSPSNKVTEKGKDVELRCDPISGHTALYWYRQSLGQGLEFLIYFQGNSAPDKSGLPSDRFSAERTGGSVSTLTIQRTQQEDSAVYLCASTPFRGQYNEQFFGPGTRLTVL.

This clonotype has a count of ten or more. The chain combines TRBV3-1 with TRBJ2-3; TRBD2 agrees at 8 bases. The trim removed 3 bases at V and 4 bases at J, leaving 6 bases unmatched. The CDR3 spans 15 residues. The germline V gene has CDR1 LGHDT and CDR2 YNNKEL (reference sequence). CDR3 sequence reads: CASSQTSALADTQYF. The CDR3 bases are TGTGCCAGCAGCCAGACTAGCGCTCTGGCAGATACGCAGTATTTT.

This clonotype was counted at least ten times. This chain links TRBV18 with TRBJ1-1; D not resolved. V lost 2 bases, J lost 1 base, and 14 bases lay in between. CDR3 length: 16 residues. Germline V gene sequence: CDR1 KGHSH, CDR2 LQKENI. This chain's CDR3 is CASSPATTQPNTEAFF. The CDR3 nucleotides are TGTGCCAGCTCACCAGCGACAACTCAGCCGAACACTGAAGCTTTCTTT.

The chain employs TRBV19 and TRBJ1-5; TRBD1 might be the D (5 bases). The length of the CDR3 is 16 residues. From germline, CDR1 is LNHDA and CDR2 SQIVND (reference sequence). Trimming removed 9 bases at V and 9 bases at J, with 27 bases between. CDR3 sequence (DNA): TGTGCCAGCCGGAAAGGAGGGACGGGCCCTTTGCGGCCCCAGCATTTT. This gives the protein CASRKGGTGPLRPQHF. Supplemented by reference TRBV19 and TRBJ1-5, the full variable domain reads DGGITQSPKYLFRKEGQNVTLSCEQNLNHDAMYWYRQDPGQGLRLIYYSQIVNDFQKGDIAEGYSVSREKKESFPLTVTSAQKNPTAFYLCASRKGGTGPLRPQHFGDGTRLSIL.

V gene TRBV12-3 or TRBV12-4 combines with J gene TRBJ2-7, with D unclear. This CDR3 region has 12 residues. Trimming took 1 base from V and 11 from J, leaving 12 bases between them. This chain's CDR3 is CASSLGTEREYF. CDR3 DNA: TGTGCCAGCAGTTTAGGGACCGAACGTGAGTACTTC.

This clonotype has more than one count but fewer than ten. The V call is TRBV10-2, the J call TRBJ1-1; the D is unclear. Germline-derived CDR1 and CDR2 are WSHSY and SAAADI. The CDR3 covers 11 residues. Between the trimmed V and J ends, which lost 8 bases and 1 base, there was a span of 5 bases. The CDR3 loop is CASAQNTEAFF. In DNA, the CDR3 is TGCGCCAGCGCACAGAACACTGAAGCTTTCTTT.